This TCR beta chain was retrieved from a study of T cells after yellow fever vaccination (dated by TCRdb to between 2019 and 2020). In the study overall: Libraries from fractions with low cell numbers were prepared with the SMART-Seq v4 Ultra Low Input RNA kit. To follow T-cell clones before and after primary and booster YFV17D yellow fever vaccination, bulk TCR alpha and beta repertoires were sequenced over time. Two healthy male donors, one aged 18 to 30 and one aged 30 to 40 years, were included in the cohort. Bulk PBMC replicates and cell subsets were isolated from blood drawn at multiple timepoints before and after both primary and secondary immunization.

This clonotype was detected ten times or more. Its specific antigen is unknown. Base qualities are not provided; no much larger clone lies one nucleotide away. TCR cDNA was made using 5'RACE template switching, a step that added a universal primer site and unique molecular identifiers. Priming of cDNA synthesis was performed from both the TCR alpha and TCR beta constant segments. Libraries were amplified in two PCR steps, with sample barcodes and sequencing adapters added in the second step. Sequencing of the libraries was done on either Illumina HiSeq 2500 (2x100 bp) or NovaSeq (2x150 bp). In the original analysis: MIGEC handled demultiplexing of reads and collapsing into UMI consensus sequences, while MiXCR performed V(D)J alignment. Clonotypes responding to the vaccine were identified with edgeR on replicate PBMC samples, with the criteria of FDR below 0.01 and a log2 fold change above 5 up to day 15. Bulk clonotypes were assigned CD4 or CD8 identity according to which sequenced CD4 or CD8 repertoire held them at higher abundance. The public reads were quality trimmed at Q25 with fastp and then assembled into clones with MiXCR by TCRdb, keeping productive beta chains. Every entry covers one CDR3 protein and lists the most common genes and DNA from its rows. These V and J calls derive from TCRdb rather than the authors' analysis. In all, the sample holds approximately 120,000 distinct CDR3 sequences, and more than 6% of those were seen once. Clones ranked in the top ten supply around 2.5% of the sample.

The treatment or condition label for this specimen denotes: live attenuated yellow fever vaccine strain. PBMCs were isolated from peripheral blood using a standard Ficoll-Paque protocol. CD4 and CD8 T-cell fractions were isolated with Dynabeads CD4 and CD8 positive selection kits. RNA was extracted with TriZol from bulk PBMCs, CD4 and CD8 fractions, and dextramer-positive and dextramer-negative fractions. The V end gives up 1 base and the J end 0 bases, leaving 11 bases in the junction not matched to a gene. The CDR3 sequence holds 19 residues, the cysteine and phenylalanine included. CDR3 DNA only is kept here, 57 bases in frame from base 1. CDR1 is given as MNHEY and CDR2 as SMNVEV, both from the germline V gene (reference sequence). Results the study describes overall, beyond this receptor: Compared with the primary T-cell response, the secondary T-cell response was weaker but faster, peaking on day 5 rather than day 15. Most clones expanded after primary vaccination were re-detected after the booster (around 96% of CD4 and 88% of CD8), suggesting broad memory maintenance. A small fraction of clonotypes showed up in both the CD4 and CD8 compartments, probably as a result of convergent recombination. Computational filtering was required because FACS-sorted repertoires could contain abundant contaminating clonotypes from the bulk population. Only a couple of donors were included in the study, so the extent to which the findings can be generalized is limited.

The source material was CD4+ T cells sorted from PBMCs, sampled 10 to 11 days after the first yellow fever vaccination. Recombination connected TRBV27 to TRBJ2-4, and TRBD2 matches 8 of the central bases. The sequence came from a man aged 18 to 30 who received the YFV17D yellow fever vaccine. The nucleotides are TGTGCCAGCAGTTTATTCGGGCGAGCGGGGGCCGGAGCCAAAAACATTCAGTACTTC. It translates to CASSLFGRAGAGAKNIQYF.